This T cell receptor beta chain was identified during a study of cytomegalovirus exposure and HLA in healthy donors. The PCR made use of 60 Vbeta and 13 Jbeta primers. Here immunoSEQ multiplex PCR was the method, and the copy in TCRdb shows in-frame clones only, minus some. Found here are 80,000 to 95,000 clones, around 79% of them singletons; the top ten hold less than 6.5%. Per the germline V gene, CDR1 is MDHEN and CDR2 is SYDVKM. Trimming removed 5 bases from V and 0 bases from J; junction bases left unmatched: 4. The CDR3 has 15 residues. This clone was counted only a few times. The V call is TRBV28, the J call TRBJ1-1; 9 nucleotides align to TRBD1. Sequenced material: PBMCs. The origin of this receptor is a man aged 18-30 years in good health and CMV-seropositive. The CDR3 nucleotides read TGTGCCAGCAGTAAGGGACAGGGTATGAACACTGAAGCTTTCTTT. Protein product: CASSKGQGMNTEAFF.